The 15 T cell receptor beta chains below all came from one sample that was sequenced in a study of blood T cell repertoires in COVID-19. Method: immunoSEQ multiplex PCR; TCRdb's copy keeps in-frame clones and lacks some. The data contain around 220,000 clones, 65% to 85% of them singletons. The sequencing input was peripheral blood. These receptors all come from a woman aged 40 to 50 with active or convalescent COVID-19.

The CDR3 loop is CASSLDWAGARYF. CDR3 DNA sequence: TGTGCCAGCAGCTTAGATTGGGCGGGGGCTAGGTACTTC. The chain carries TRBV7-2 and TRBJ2-5, with D perhaps TRBD2 (7 bases). The CDR3 has 13 residues. Germline lookup yields CDR1 SGHTA and CDR2 FQGNSA. V lost 1 base, J lost 13 bases, and 16 bases lay in between.

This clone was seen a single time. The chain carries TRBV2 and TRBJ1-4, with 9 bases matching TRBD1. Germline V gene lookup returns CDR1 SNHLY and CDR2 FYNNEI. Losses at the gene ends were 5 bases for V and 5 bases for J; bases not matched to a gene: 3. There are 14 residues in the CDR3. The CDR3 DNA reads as TGTGCCAGCAGTACCGGGACAGGGAATGAAAAACTGTTTTTT. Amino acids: CASSTGTGNEKLFF.

CDR3 coding DNA: TGTGCCTGGAGTTTGACTAGGGGTTCTAATGAAAAACTGTTTTTT. Translating gives CAWSLTRGSNEKLFF. The rearrangement uses TRBV30 and TRBJ1-4; perhaps TRBD1 as D (5 bases). The CDR3 is made up of 15 amino acids. Trimming shortened V by 2 bases and J by 3 bases, and 13 bases separated the two germline ends. Germline V lookup: CDR1 GTSNPN, CDR2 SVGIG (reference sequence).

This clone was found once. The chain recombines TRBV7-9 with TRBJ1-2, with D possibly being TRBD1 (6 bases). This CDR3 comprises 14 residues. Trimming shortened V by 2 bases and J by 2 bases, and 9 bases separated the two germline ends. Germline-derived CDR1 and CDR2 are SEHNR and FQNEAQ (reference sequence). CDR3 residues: CASSLTGGNYGYTF. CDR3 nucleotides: TGTGCCAGCAGCTTAACGGGGGGCAACTATGGCTACACCTTC.

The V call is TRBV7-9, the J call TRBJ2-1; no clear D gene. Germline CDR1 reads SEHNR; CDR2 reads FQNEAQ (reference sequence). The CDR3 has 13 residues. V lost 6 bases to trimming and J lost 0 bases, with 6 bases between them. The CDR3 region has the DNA TGTGCCAGCAGTCCGAGCTCCTACAATGAGCAGTTCTTC. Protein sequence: CASSPSSYNEQFF.

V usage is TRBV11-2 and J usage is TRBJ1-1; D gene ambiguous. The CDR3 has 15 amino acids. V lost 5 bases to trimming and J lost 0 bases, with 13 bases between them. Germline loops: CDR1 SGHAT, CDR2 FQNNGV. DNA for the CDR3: TGTGCCAGCAGCCCCTTTGGAGACTTGAACACTGAAGCTTTCTTT. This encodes CASSPFGDLNTEAFF.

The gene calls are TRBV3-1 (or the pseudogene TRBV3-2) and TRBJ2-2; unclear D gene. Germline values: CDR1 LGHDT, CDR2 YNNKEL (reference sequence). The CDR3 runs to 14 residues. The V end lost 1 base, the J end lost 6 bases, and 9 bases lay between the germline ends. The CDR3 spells CASSQVDGSGELFF. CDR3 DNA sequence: TGTGCCAGCAGCCAAGTTGACGGGTCCGGGGAGCTGTTTTTT.

CDR3 coding DNA: TGTGCCAGCAGCCTCACAGGGGGCGGTGGAAACACCATATATTTT. Translation gives CASSLTGGGGNTIYF. The genes are TRBV5-4 and TRBJ1-3, with 9 bases fitting TRBD1. The CDR3 loop spans 15 amino acids. The J segment lost 3 bases and the V segment lost 4 bases, leaving 5 bases of the junction unmatched. Germline-derived CDR1 and CDR2 are SGHNT and YYREEE (reference sequence).

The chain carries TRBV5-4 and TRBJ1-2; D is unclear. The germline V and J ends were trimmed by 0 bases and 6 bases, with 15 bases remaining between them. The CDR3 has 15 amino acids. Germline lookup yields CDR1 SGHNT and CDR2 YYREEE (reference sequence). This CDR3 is CASSLVGGRRDGYTF. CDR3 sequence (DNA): TGTGCCAGCAGCTTGGTGGGAGGGAGAAGAGATGGCTACACCTTC.

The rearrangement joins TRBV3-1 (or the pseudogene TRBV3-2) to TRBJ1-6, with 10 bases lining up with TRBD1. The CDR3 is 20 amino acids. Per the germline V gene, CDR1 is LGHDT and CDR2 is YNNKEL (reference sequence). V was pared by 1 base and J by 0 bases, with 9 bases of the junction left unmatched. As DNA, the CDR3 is TGTGCCAGCAGCCAAGGGCTCGGCGGACAGGGGGGCTCCTATAATTCACCCCTCCACTTT. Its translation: CASSQGLGGQGGSYNSPLHF.

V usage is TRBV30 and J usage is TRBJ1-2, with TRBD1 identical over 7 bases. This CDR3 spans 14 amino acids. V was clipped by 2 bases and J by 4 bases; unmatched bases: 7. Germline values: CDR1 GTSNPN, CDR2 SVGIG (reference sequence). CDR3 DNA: TGTGCCTGGAGTTTAGGGGGCGCAACCTATGGCTACACCTTC. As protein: CAWSLGGATYGYTF.

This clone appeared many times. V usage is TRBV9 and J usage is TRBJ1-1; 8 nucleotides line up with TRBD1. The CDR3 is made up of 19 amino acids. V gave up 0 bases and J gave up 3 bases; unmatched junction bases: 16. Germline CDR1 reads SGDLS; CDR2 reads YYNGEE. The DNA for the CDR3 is TGTGCCAGCAGCGTAGAGCAGGGGGGAGACAGGGGTTGGGACACTGAAGCTTTCTTT. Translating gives CASSVEQGGDRGWDTEAFF.

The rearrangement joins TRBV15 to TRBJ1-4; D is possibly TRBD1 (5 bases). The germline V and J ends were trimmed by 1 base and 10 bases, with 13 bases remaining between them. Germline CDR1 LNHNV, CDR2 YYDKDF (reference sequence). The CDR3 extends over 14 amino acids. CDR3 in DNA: TGTGCCACCAGCAGAGCAGGGATCGTAGGAAAACTGTTTTTT. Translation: CATSRAGIVGKLFF.

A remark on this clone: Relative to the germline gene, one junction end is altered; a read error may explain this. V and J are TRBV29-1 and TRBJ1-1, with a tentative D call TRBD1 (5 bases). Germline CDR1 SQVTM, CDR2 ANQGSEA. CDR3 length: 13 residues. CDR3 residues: CSVEGQQNTEAFF. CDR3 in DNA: TGCAGCGTCGAAGGACAACAGAACACTGAAGCTTTCTTT.

CDR3 in amino acids: CASSLGGTIGETQYF. The CDR3, as DNA: TGTGCCAGCAGCTTGGGCGGGACTATTGGAGAGACCCAGTACTTC. The V gene is TRBV7-6, the J gene TRBJ2-5; 7 nucleotides align to TRBD2. V was pared by 3 bases and J by 4 bases, with 8 bases of the junction left unmatched. CDR3 size: 15 residues. CDR1 and CDR2 (germline): SGHVS, FNYEAQ.